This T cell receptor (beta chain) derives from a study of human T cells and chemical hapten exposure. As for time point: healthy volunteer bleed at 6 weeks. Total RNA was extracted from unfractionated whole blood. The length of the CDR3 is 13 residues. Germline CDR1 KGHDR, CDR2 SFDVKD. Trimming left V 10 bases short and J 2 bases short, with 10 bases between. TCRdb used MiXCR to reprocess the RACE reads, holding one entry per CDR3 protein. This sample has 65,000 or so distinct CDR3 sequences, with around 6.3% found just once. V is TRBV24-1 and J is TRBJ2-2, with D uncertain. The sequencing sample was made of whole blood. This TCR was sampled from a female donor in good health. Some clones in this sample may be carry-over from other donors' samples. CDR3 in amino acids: CATEPSNTGELFF. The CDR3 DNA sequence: TGTGCCACAGAACCATCTAACACCGGGGAGCTGTTTTTT.